This TCR beta chain was recorded in a study of blood T cells in healthy people across ages (dated by TCRdb to about 2015). For context, the study as a whole: In model experiments, roughly one uniquely barcoded TCR beta cDNA molecule per two T cells was captured by template switching. To track age-related changes in TCR beta repertoire diversity, the study relied on deep sequencing normalized with unique cDNA molecular identifiers. Donors were grouped into four age groups: young (average approximately 16 years), middle-aged (roughly 38), aged (roughly 62) and long-lived (over 80). To avoid experimental bias, donors of different ages were spread randomly across the sequencing lanes. Using the same blood draw, the study looked at two additional independent replicas of 1 million unique cDNA reads for two donors, one aged 18 to 30 and the other aged 80 or older. Results the study describes overall, beyond this receptor: Because profiling used bulk unsorted PBMCs, naive and antigen-experienced compartments could not be compared conclusively. The CMV infection status of donors was not known, potentially confounding age-related changes in expanded clonotypes. A strong correlation was found between observed TCR beta diversity and the percentage of naive T cells measured by flow cytometry. As age increased, observed TCR beta diversity per million T cells dropped in a roughly linear way, and a significant reduction was already evident by age approximately 40. Estimates of total diversity from one million sequenced T cells were regarded as lower bounds and underestimates. Compared with the aged group, the long-lived group had more naive CD4+ T cells, fewer expanded clones and increased TCR diversity, a pattern suggesting age selection.

From the cysteine up to the phenylalanine, the CDR3 has a length of 13 residues. The retained sequence is limited to the CDR3, 39 bases, with the frame set at the first base. V is reduced by 3 bases and J by 3 bases, leaving a spacing of 9 bases between them. The germline V gene gives CDR1 as SQVTM and CDR2 as ANQGSEA. Systemically healthy Caucasian individuals from Russia, over 30 in total and aged about 6 to 95 years, were included as donors. Each donor gave approximately 9.4 milliliters of peripheral blood, drawn into EDTA-treated Vacutainer tubes. Ficoll-Paque density-gradient centrifugation was used to isolate PBMCs, with at least 6.5 million per sample. Total RNA was extracted from PBMCs with Trizol reagent, with at least 5.5 micrograms obtained per sample. For every donor, an aliquot of PBMCs went through flow cytometry to measure the percentages of naive CD45RAhigh/CD27high T cells. This clonotype was seen only a few times. Its antigen has not been determined. Qualities for individual bases were not recorded, and no much larger clone is one base off.

Library preparation was by 5' RACE. The run used an Illumina HiSeq 2500. A second PCR of about 7 to 12 cycles was performed with a sample-barcoded 5' primer and a J-beta primer mix. A template-switch 5' adaptor carrying 12 random nucleotides introduced a unique molecular identifier onto each TCR beta cDNA molecule. Each sample yielded at least 3 million CDR3-containing paired-end reads. The Mint cDNA synthesis kit, primed by a TRBC-specific oligonucleotide, was used to synthesize first-strand cDNA from all RNA. After uracil-DNA glycosylase treatment, a first 18-cycle PCR used universal primers M1SS and BC2_uni_R on all cDNA. The study's processing was this. For normalization, 1 million high-quality reads, each with a distinct molecular identifier, were randomly selected from each sample. Reads sharing molecular identifiers were discarded rather than binned into consensus sequences. MiTCR, with a Q25 quality threshold and the strictest error-elimination algorithm, was used for CDR3 identification, clonotype clustering and error correction. A nonparametric unseen species model with Euler transformation was used to estimate lower-bound total TCR beta diversity. TCRdb applied fastp at Q25 and MiXCR to the public reads, then kept only in-frame beta chains. When rows share a CDR3 protein, they turn into one entry using the most common DNA and genes. The V and J calls reflect TCRdb's pipeline rather than the authors' work. Across this sample there are 1.4 million to 1.5 million distinct CDR3 sequences, with around 39% seen only once. The top ten clonotypes cover less than 8% of the sample.

Recombination joined TRBV29-1 with TRBJ2-1, and possibly TRBD2, on 5 matching bases. This TCR came from a woman aged 18 to 35 in good health. The sequenced sample was blood. In nucleotides, the sequence is TGCAGCGTTGAGGGAGCACTCTACAATGAGCAGTTCTTC. This encodes CSVEGALYNEQFF.